This T cell receptor beta chain was found in a study of Graves' ophthalmopathy and Graves' hyperthyroidism. About the research overall: Peripheral blood (taken before any treatment) was collected at initial diagnosis.

Of note for this clonotype: No antigen is known for it.

Study-wide results and caveats: Among thyroid clonotypes expanded above 0.001 frequency, most also appeared in blood. Ophthalmopathy could be told apart from stable hyperthyroidism by a 13-signature model (about 88% sensitivity, around 79% specificity).

Other autoimmune disease, uncontrolled infection, pregnancy and lactation led to exclusion. CDR3 regions of TCR beta were amplified from RNA transcripts. The workflow started with a first-round RT-PCR run with HTBI primers and then moved on to a second-round multiplex PCR. TCRdb called the multiplex PCR reads again in MiXCR, with one record for every CDR3 protein. This sample carries 350,000 to 400,000 distinct CDR3 sequences, around 16% of them seen once, and the ten largest clones take 1.5% to 2%. This CDR3 region has 14 residues. Trimming took 0 bases from V and 3 from J, leaving 4 bases between them. Germline V gene sequence: CDR1 SGDLS, CDR2 YYNGEE.

This sequence was found in a woman aged 18-35 years with Graves' ophthalmopathy. The chain joins TRBV9 to TRBJ1-6; D gene uncertain. Sample: peripheral blood. CDR3 amino acids: CASSVELYNSPLHF. The CDR3 DNA reads as TGTGCCAGCAGCGTAGAACTCTATAATTCACCCCTCCACTTT.